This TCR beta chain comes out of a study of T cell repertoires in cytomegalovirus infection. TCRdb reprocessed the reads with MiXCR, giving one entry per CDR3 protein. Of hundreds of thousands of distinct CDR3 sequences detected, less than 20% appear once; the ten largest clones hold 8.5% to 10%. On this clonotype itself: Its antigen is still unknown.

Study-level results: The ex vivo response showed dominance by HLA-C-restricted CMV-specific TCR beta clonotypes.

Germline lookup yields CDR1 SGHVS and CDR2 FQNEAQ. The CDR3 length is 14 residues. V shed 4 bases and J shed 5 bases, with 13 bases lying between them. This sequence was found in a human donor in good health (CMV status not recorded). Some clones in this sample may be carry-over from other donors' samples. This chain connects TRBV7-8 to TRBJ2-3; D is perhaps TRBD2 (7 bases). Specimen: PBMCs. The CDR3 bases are TGTGCCAGCAGCTGGAGGGGGGGGGTAGATACGCAGTATTTT. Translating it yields CASSWRGGVDTQYF.